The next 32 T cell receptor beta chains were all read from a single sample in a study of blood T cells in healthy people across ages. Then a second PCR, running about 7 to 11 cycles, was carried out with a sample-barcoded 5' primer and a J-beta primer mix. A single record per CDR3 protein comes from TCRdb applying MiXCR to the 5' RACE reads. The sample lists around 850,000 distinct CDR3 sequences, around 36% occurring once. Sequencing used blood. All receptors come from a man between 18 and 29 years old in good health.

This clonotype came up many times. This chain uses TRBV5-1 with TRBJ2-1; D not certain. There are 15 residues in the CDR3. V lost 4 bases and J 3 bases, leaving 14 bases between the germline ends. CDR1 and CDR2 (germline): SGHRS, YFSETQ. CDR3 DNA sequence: TGCGCCAGCAGCCTCGGAACTTCCTACTACAATGAGCAGTTCTTC. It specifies CASSLGTSYYNEQFF.

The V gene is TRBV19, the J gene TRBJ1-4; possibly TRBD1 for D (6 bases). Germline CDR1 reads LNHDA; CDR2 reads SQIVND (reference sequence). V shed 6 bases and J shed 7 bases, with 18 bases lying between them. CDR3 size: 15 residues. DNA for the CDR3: TGTGCCAGTAGCCCCTTCAGGGGAATTGGTGAAAAACTGTTTTTT. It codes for CASSPFRGIGEKLFF.

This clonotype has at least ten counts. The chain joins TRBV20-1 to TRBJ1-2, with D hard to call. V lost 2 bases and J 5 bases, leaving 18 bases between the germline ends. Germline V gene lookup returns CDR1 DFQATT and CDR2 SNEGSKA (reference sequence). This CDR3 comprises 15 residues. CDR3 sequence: CSARSPHGRGYGYTF. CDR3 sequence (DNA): TGCAGTGCTAGAAGCCCCCACGGTCGAGGGTATGGCTACACCTTC.

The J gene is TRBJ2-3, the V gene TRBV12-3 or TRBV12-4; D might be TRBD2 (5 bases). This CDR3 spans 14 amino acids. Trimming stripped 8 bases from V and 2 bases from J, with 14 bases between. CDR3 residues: CASSVLVFTDTQYF. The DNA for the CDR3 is TGTGCCAGCTCCGTACTAGTCTTCACAGATACGCAGTATTTT.

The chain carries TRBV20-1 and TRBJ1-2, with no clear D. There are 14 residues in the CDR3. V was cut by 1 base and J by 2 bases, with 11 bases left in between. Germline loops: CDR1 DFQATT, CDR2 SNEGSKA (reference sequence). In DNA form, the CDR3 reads TGCAGTGCTAGAGCCAGACCGACAAACTATGGCTACACCTTC. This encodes CSARARPTNYGYTF.

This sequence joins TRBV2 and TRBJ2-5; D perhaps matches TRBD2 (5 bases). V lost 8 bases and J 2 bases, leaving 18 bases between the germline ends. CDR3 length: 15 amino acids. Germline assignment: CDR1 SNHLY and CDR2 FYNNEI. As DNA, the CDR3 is TGTGCCAGCTCACTAGAAGGCTTTCAACAAGAGACCCAGTACTTC. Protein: CASSLEGFQQETQYF.

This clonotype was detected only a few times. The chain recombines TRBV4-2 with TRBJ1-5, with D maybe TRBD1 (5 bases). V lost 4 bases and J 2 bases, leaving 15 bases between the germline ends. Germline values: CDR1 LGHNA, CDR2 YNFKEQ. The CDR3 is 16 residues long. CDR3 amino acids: CASSPHGRVRNQPQHF. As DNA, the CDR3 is TGTGCCAGCAGCCCCCACGGCAGGGTCCGCAATCAGCCCCAGCATTTT.

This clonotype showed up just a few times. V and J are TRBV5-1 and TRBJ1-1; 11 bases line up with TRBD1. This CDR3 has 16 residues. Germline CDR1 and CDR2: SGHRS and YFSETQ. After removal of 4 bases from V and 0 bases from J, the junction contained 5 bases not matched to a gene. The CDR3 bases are TGCGCCAGCAGCCCCGGGACAGGGGGTATGAACACTGAAGCTTTCTTT. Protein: CASSPGTGGMNTEAFF.

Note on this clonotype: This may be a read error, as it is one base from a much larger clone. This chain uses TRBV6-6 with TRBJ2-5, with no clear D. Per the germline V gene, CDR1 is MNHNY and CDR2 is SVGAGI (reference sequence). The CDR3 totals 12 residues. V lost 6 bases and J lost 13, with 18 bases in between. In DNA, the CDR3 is TGTGCCAGCAGAAAAAACGACAAGAGGCCGTACTTC. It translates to CASRKNDKRPYF.

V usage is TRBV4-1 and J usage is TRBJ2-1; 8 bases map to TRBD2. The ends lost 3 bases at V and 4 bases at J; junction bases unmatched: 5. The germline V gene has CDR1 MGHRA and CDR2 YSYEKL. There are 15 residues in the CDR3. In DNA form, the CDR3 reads TGCGCCAGCAGCCACACCAGCGGGGGATACAATGAGCAGTTCTTC. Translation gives CASSHTSGGYNEQFF.

For the CDR3, the DNA is TGCGCCAGCAGCTTGGAGCCGGAGGCCGTTAGCACAGATACGCAGTATTTT. Its translation is CASSLEPEAVSTDTQYF. This chain links TRBV5-1 with TRBJ2-3, with D possibly matching TRBD2 (5 bases). The CDR3 is 17 residues long. V lost 0 bases and J 0 bases, leaving 14 bases between the germline ends. In germline, CDR1 is SGHRS, CDR2 YFSETQ. Together with reference TRBV5-1 and TRBJ2-3, the CDR3 gives the full variable domain: KAGVTQTPRYLIKTRGQQVTLSCSPISGHRSVSWYQQTPGQGLQFLFEYFSETQRNKGNFPGRFSGRQFSNSRSEMNVSTLELGDSALYLCASSLEPEAVSTDTQYFGPGTRLTVL.

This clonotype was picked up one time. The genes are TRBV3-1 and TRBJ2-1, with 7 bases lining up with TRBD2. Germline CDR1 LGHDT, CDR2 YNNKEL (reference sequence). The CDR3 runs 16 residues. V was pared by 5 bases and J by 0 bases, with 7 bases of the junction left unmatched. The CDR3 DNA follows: TGTGCCAGCAGCTCCACGGGGGGAAGCTCCTACAATGAGCAGTTCTTC. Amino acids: CASSSTGGSSYNEQFF.

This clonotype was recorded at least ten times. DNA for the CDR3: TGCGCCAGCAGCTTGTCGTCCAGGGGGGTCTCCTACAATGAGCAGTTCTTC. This gives the protein CASSLSSRGVSYNEQFF. The rearrangement joins TRBV5-1 to TRBJ2-1, with a tentative D call TRBD1 (7 bases). Between the trimmed V and J ends, which lost 1 base and 0 bases, there was a span of 14 bases. Per the germline V gene, CDR1 is SGHRS and CDR2 is YFSETQ. This CDR3 region has 17 residues.

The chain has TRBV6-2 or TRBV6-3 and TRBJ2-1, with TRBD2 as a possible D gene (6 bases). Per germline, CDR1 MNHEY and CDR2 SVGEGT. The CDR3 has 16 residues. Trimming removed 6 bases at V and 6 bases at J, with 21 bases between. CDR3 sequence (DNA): TGTGCCAGCAGCCCCCCATTGGAGGGGCGCGTCAATGAGCAGTTCTTC. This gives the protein CASSPPLEGRVNEQFF.

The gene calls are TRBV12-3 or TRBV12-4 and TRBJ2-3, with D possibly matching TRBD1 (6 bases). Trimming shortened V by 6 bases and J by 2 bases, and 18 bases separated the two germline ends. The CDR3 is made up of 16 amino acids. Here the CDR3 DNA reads TGTGCCAGCAGATCGGGACACAGAATGTTCACAGATACGCAGTATTTT. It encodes CASRSGHRMFTDTQYF.

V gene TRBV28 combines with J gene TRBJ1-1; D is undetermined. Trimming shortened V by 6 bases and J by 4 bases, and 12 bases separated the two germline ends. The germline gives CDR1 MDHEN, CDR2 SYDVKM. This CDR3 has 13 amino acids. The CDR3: CASSPGWGTEAFF. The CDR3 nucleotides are TGTGCCAGCAGCCCCGGTTGGGGCACTGAAGCTTTCTTT.

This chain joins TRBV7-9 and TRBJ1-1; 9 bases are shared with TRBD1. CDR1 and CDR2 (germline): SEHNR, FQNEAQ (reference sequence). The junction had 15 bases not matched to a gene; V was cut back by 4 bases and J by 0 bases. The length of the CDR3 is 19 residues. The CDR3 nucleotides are TGTGCCAGCAGCTATCCCGGGACAGGGATCGGCCATATGAACACTGAAGCTTTCTTT. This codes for CASSYPGTGIGHMNTEAFF.

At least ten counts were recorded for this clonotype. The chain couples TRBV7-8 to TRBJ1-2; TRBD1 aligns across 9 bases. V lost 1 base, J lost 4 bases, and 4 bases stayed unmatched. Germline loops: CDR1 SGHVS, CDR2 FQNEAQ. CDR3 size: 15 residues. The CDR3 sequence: CASSLVGQGIYGYTF. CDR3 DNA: TGTGCCAGCAGCTTAGTAGGACAGGGGATCTATGGCTACACCTTC. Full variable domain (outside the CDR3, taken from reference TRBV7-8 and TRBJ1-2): GAGVSQSPRYKVAKRGQDVALRCDPISGHVSLFWYQQALGQGPEFLTYFQNEAQLDKSGLPSDRFFAERPEGSVSTLKIQRTQQEDSAVYLCASSLVGQGIYGYTFGSGTRLTVV.

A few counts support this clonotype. This CDR3 is CASSAGGASYNEQYF. CDR3 bases: TGTGCCAGCAGTGCCGGGGGGGCGTCCTACAATGAGCAGTACTTC. The chain recombines TRBV25-1 with TRBJ2-1, with 8 bases identical to TRBD2. The assigned J gene may be wrong: the sequence end matches TRBJ2-7 better. The CDR3 loop spans 15 amino acids. Germline lookup yields CDR1 MGHDK and CDR2 SYGVNS.

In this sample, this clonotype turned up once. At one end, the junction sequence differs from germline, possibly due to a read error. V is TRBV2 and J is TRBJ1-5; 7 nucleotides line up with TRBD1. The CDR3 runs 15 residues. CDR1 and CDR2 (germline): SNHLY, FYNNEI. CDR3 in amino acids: CASGEEGTVNQPQHF. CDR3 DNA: TGTGCCAGCGGTGAGGAAGGGACAGTCAATCAGCCCCAGCATTTT.

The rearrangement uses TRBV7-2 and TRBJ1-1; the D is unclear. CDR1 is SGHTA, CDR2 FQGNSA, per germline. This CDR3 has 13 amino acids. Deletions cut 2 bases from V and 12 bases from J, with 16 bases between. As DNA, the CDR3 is TGTGCCAGCAGCTTATCCCACAGTCGTGGGTCTTTCTTT. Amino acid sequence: CASSLSHSRGSFF.

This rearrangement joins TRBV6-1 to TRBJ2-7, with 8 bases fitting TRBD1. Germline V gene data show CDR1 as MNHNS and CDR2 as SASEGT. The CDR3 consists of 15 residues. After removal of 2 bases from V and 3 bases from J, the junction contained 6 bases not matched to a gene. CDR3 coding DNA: TGTGCCAGCAGTGAAAGACAGGGGTCAATCTACGAGCAGTACTTC. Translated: CASSERQGSIYEQYF.

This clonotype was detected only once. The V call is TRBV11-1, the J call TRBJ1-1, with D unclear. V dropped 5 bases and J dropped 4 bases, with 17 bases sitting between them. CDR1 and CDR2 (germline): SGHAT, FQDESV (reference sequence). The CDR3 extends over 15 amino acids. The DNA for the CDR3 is TGTGCCAGCAGCCCCGGACCTCGTAGCGCCACTGAAGCTTTCTTT. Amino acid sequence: CASSPGPRSATEAFF.

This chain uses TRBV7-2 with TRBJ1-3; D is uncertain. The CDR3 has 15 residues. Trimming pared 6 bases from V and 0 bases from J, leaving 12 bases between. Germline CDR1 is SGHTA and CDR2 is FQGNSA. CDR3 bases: TGTGCCAGCAGGAGGGATCCGAACTCTGGAAACACCATATATTTT. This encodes CASRRDPNSGNTIYF.

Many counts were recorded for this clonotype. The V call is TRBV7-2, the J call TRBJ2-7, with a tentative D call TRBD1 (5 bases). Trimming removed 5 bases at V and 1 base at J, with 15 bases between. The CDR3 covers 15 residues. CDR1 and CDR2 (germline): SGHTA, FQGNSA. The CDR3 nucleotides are TGTGCCAGCAGCCCCTCAACAGGTTTTTCCTACGAGCAGTACTTC. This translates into CASSPSTGFSYEQYF.

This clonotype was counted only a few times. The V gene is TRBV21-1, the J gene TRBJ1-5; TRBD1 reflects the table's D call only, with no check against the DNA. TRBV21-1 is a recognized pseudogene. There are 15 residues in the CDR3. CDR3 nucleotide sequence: TGTGCCAGCAGCATCAGGGGGCGGGCCCGCGGGCCCCAGCATTTT. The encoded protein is CASSIRGRARGPQHF.

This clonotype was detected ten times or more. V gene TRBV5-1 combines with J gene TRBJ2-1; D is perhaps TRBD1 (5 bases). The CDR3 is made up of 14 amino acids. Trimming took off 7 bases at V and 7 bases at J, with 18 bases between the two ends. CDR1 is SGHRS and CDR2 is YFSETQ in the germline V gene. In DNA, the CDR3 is TGCGCCAGCCAACCTGAAGGGGTGGGGAATGAGCAGTTCTTC. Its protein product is CASQPEGVGNEQFF.

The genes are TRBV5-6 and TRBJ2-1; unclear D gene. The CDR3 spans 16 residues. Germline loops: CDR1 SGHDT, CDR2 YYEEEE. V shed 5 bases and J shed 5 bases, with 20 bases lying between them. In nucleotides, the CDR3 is TGTGCCAGCAGGTGGGATGGTTTGCGCCCACACAATGAGCAGTTCTTC. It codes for CASRWDGLRPHNEQFF.

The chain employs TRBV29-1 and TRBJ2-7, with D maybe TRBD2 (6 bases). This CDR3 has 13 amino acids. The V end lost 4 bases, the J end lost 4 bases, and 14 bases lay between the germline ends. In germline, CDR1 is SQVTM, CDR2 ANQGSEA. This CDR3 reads CSVVWGVRYEQYF. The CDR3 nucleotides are TGCAGCGTTGTGTGGGGGGTCAGGTACGAGCAGTACTTC.

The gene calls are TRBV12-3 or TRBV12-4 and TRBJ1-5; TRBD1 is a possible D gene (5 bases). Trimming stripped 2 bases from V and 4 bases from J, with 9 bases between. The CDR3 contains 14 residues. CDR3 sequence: CASSLTEGNQPQHF. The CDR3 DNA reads TGTGCCAGCAGTTTAACCGAGGGGAATCAGCCCCAGCATTTT.

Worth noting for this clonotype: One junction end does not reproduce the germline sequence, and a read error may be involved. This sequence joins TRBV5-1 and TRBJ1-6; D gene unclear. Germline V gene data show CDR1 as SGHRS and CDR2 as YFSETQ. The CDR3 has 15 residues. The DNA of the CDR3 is TGCGCCGGCAGCTCACCGGGCCTTGTAGGATCACCCCTCCACTTT. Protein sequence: CAGSSPGLVGSPLHF.

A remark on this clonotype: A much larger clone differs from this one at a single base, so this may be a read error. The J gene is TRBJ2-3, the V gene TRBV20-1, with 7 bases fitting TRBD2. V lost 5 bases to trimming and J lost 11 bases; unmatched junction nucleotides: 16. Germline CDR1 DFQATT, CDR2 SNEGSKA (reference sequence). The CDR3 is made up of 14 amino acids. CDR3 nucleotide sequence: TGCAGTGCTGACCGAGTAACTAGCGCCCATATGCAGTATTTT. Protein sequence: CSADRVTSAHMQYF.